Listed below are T cell receptor beta chains from one sample, sequenced in a study of CD8+ T cells in alopecia areata. The method was immunoSEQ multiplex PCR; TCRdb's version includes in-frame clones alone and lacks a portion of them. The repertoire holds 140,000 or so clones, with 51% as singletons. The material was CD4+ T cells sorted from blood, obtained at week 0. All receptors derive from a human donor with alopecia areata. Each CDR3 is given with its conserved first and last residue. Each record gives: D gene, clone size, V gene, J gene, CDR3 protein, CDR3 DNA. D genes are given only for firm matches. The size of a clone is reported for some rows only, either as once, few or many, or as a class for expanded clones.

d_call: NA
clone_size: NA
v_call: TRBV19
j_call: TRBJ1-1
cdr3_aa: CATARRGTEAFF
cdr3_nt: TGTGCCACCGCCCGGAGGGGGACTGAAGCTTTCTTT

d_call: TRBD1
clone_size: NA
v_call: TRBV29-1
j_call: TRBJ2-2
cdr3_aa: CSARQGGDTGELFF
cdr3_nt: TGCAGCGCCAGACAGGGTGGGGACACCGGGGAGCTGTTTTTT

d_call: TRBD1
clone_size: once
v_call: TRBV29-1
j_call: TRBJ2-7
cdr3_aa: CSVKPGQGMAEQYF
cdr3_nt: TGCAGCGTTAAACCGGGACAGGGCATGGCGGAGCAGTACTTC

d_call: NA
clone_size: once
v_call: TRBV28
j_call: TRBJ1-5
cdr3_aa: CASRAPPNQPQHF
cdr3_nt: TGTGCCAGCAGGGCACCCCCGAATCAGCCCCAGCATTTT

d_call: NA
clone_size: NA
v_call: TRBV27
j_call: TRBJ2-7
cdr3_aa: CASSLKGHNHEQYF
cdr3_nt: TGTGCCAGCAGTTTAAAGGGACACAACCACGAGCAGTACTTC

d_call: NA
clone_size: once
v_call: TRBV4-1
j_call: TRBJ2-4
cdr3_aa: CASSQEALTIQYF
cdr3_nt: TGCGCCAGCAGCCAAGAGGCACTCACCATTCAGTACTTC

d_call: NA
clone_size: few
v_call: TRBV29-1
j_call: TRBJ1-1
cdr3_aa: CSVQPGPVNTEAFF
cdr3_nt: TGCAGCGTTCAACCCGGTCCCGTGAACACTGAAGCTTTCTTT

d_call: TRBD2
clone_size: few
v_call: TRBV7-7
j_call: TRBJ2-7
cdr3_aa: CASSQGSTSGSEQYF
cdr3_nt: TGTGCTAGCAGCCAGGGGTCGACTAGCGGGAGCGAGCAGTACTTC

d_call: NA
clone_size: NA
v_call: TRBV7-8
j_call: TRBJ2-1
cdr3_aa: CASSLTALSYNEQFF
cdr3_nt: TGTGCCAGCAGCTTAACGGCACTCTCCTACAATGAGCAGTTCTTC

d_call: NA
clone_size: few
v_call: TRBV29-1
j_call: TRBJ1-2
cdr3_aa: CSAQANYGYTF
cdr3_nt: TGCAGCGCCCAGGCCAACTATGGCTACACCTTC

d_call: NA
clone_size: NA
v_call: TRBV29-1
j_call: TRBJ1-1
cdr3_aa: CSVPGRRNTEAFF
cdr3_nt: TGCAGCGTTCCGGGACGGCGGAACACTGAAGCTTTCTTT

d_call: TRBD2
clone_size: NA
v_call: TRBV25-1
j_call: TRBJ2-5
cdr3_aa: CASSENPGLGPLQETQYF
cdr3_nt: TGTGCCAGCAGTGAAAATCCGGGACTAGGGCCCCTCCAAGAGACCCAGTACTTC

d_call: NA
clone_size: NA
v_call: TRBV19
j_call: TRBJ1-2
cdr3_aa: CASTPNGEVYGYTF
cdr3_nt: TGTGCCAGTACCCCCAACGGGGAGGTCTATGGCTACACCTTC

d_call: NA
clone_size: NA
v_call: TRBV29-1
j_call: TRBJ2-3
cdr3_aa: CSVDRVVEDTQYF
cdr3_nt: TGCAGCGTTGACAGGGTGGTTGAAGATACGCAGTATTTT

d_call: TRBD1
clone_size: NA
v_call: TRBV29-1
j_call: TRBJ2-5
cdr3_aa: CSVRGQGTETQYF
cdr3_nt: TGCAGCGTTCGGGGACAGGGGACAGAGACCCAGTACTTC

d_call: TRBD2
clone_size: NA
v_call: TRBV27
j_call: TRBJ2-3
cdr3_aa: CASSLGSGRGSTQYF
cdr3_nt: TGTGCCAGCAGTTTGGGTAGCGGGAGAGGATCTACGCAGTATTTT

d_call: NA
clone_size: NA
v_call: TRBV29-1
j_call: TRBJ1-4
cdr3_aa: CSVQGSGSNEKLFF
cdr3_nt: TGCAGCGTCCAGGGTTCGGGTAGTAATGAAAAACTGTTTTTT

d_call: NA
clone_size: NA
v_call: TRBV30
j_call: TRBJ1-5
cdr3_aa: CAWSGRTNNQPQHF
cdr3_nt: TGTGCCTGGAGTGGGCGCACAAACAATCAGCCCCAGCATTTT

d_call: NA
clone_size: NA
v_call: TRBV29-1
j_call: TRBJ2-5
cdr3_aa: CSVERWGRQETQYF
cdr3_nt: TGCAGCGTTGAAAGGTGGGGCAGACAAGAGACCCAGTACTTC

d_call: TRBD1
clone_size: NA
v_call: TRBV29-1
j_call: TRBJ2-3
cdr3_aa: CSGARTGPDTQYF
cdr3_nt: TGCAGCGGCGCCCGGACAGGGCCAGATACGCAGTATTTT

d_call: NA
clone_size: few
v_call: TRBV29-1
j_call: TRBJ2-5
cdr3_aa: CSVARGETQYF
cdr3_nt: TGCAGCGTTGCCAGGGGAGAGACCCAGTACTTC

d_call: NA
clone_size: once
v_call: TRBV27
j_call: TRBJ1-5
cdr3_aa: CASSSSSPGYSNQPQHF
cdr3_nt: TGTGCCAGCAGTTCCTCCAGCCCGGGGTATAGCAATCAGCCCCAGCATTTT

d_call: TRBD1
clone_size: few
v_call: TRBV25-1
j_call: TRBJ1-1
cdr3_aa: CASSELRTGGNTEAFF
cdr3_nt: TGTGCCAGCAGTGAACTGAGGACAGGGGGGAACACTGAAGCTTTCTTT

d_call: TRBD2
clone_size: NA
v_call: TRBV28
j_call: TRBJ2-3
cdr3_aa: CASSLSGSGSTDTQYF
cdr3_nt: TGTGCCAGCAGCCTTAGCGGGAGTGGAAGCACAGATACGCAGTATTTT

d_call: NA
clone_size: NA
v_call: TRBV4-1
j_call: TRBJ2-6
cdr3_aa: CASSPGAVGNVLTF
cdr3_nt: TGCGCCAGCAGCCCCGGGGCGGTTGGCAACGTCCTGACTTTC

d_call: NA
clone_size: many
v_call: TRBV9
j_call: TRBJ2-1
cdr3_aa: CASRRIAETSGNEQFF
cdr3_nt: TGTGCCAGCAGAAGAATAGCGGAAACCTCGGGGAATGAGCAGTTCTTC

d_call: TRBD2
clone_size: once
v_call: TRBV28
j_call: TRBJ2-7
cdr3_aa: CASSGVSGSPYF
cdr3_nt: TGTGCCAGCAGTGGAGTGAGCGGGAGTCCGTACTTC

d_call: TRBD2
clone_size: NA
v_call: TRBV30
j_call: TRBJ2-1
cdr3_aa: CAHTSGGYNEQFF
cdr3_nt: TGTGCCCACACTAGCGGGGGATACAATGAGCAGTTCTTC

d_call: NA
clone_size: once
v_call: TRBV18
j_call: TRBJ1-5
cdr3_aa: CASSPGQSNLPQHF
cdr3_nt: TGTGCCAGCTCACCCGGACAGAGCAATCTGCCCCAGCATTTT

d_call: NA
clone_size: few
v_call: TRBV7-2
j_call: TRBJ2-7
cdr3_aa: CASSRGPPLDEQYF
cdr3_nt: TGTGCCAGCAGCCGCGGCCCGCCGCTGGACGAGCAGTACTTC

d_call: NA
clone_size: NA
v_call: TRBV2
j_call: TRBJ2-1
cdr3_aa: CASSRQSSYNEQFF
cdr3_nt: TGTGCCAGCAGTCGGCAGTCCTCCTACAATGAGCAGTTCTTC